This T cell receptor beta chain was obtained from a study of cytomegalovirus exposure and HLA in healthy donors. The PCR used 60 Vbeta and 13 Jbeta primers. TCRdb's table, derived via immunoSEQ multiplex PCR, lists solely in-frame clones and lacks some. The data hold about 120,000 clones, with around four fifths observed a single time. The origin of this receptor is a man in his sixties in good health and CMV-seropositive. The source material was PBMCs.

As DNA, the CDR3 is TGTGCCACCCAGGGGAATAATTCACCCCTCCACTTT. Translated, it gives CATQGNNSPLHF. This chain links TRBV10-3 with TRBJ1-6, with a weak D call TRBD1 (6 bases). V was clipped by 10 bases and J by 5 bases, with 9 bases between them. The CDR3 covers 12 residues. Looked up from germline, CDR1 is ENHRY and CDR2 is SYGVKD.